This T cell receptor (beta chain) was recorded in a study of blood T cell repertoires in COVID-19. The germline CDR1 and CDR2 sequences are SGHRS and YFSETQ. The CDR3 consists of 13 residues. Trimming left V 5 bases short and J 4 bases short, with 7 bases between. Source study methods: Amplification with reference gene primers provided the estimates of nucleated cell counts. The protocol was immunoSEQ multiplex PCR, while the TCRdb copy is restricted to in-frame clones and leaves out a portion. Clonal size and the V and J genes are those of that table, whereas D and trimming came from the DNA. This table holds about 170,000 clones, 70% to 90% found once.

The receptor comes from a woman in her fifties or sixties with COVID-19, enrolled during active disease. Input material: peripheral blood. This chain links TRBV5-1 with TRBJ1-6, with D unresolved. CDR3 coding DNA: TGCGCCAGCAGTGGGGAGTATAATTCACCCCTCCACTTT. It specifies CASSGEYNSPLHF.